These 15 T cell receptor beta chains originate from one sample sequenced in a study of T cell responses to AZD1222 COVID-19 vaccine. Some clones are missing from TCRdb's copy, which holds only in-frame ones; the method was immunoSEQ multiplex PCR. In the table there are tens of thousands of clones, about nine tenths of which are singletons. Sequencing used peripheral blood, obtained 28 days after the second AZD1222 dose. The receptors were gathered from an adult who received the AZD1222 COVID-19 vaccine.

This chain joins TRBV11-3 and TRBJ2-5; TRBD2 matches at 7 bases. With V trimmed by 1 base and J by 4 bases, 6 bases remained unmatched. The CDR3 totals 15 residues. The germline CDR1 and CDR2 sequences are SGHNT and YENEEA. The CDR3 DNA sequence: TGTGCCAGCAGCTTAGGATCGGGGGGAGGAGAGACCCAGTACTTC. Amino acid sequence: CASSLGSGGGETQYF.

The genes are TRBV29-1 and TRBJ1-2, with 12 nucleotides matching TRBD1. The ends lost 7 bases at V and 1 base at J; junction bases unmatched: 7. The CDR3 spans 15 residues. Germline CDR1 SQVTM, CDR2 ANQGSEA. The CDR3, as DNA: TGCAGCGCAACCGGGACAGGGGGCGGTAACTATGGCTACACCTTC. It yields the protein CSATGTGGGNYGYTF. The full variable domain, its missing parts supplied by reference TRBV29-1 and TRBJ1-2, is SAVISQKPSRDICQRGTSLTIQCQVDSQVTMMFWYRQQPGQSLTLIATANQGSEATYESGFVIDKFPISRPNLTFSTLTVSNMSPEDSSIYLCSATGTGGGNYGYTFGSGTRLTVV.

The chain links TRBV7-8 to TRBJ2-1, with 8 bases that match TRBD2. This CDR3 contains 18 residues. V shed 5 bases and J 4 bases; nucleotides not matched to a gene: 16. Germline V lookup: CDR1 SGHVS, CDR2 FQNEAQ. CDR3 sequence reads: CASSQAGLAGATYNEQFF. CDR3 nucleotides: TGTGCCAGCAGCCAGGCGGGTCTAGCGGGTGCAACATACAATGAGCAGTTCTTC. Combining the CDR3 with reference TRBV7-8 and TRBJ2-1 gives the whole variable domain GAGVSQSPRYKVAKRGQDVALRCDPISGHVSLFWYQQALGQGPEFLTYFQNEAQLDKSGLPSDRFFAERPEGSVSTLKIQRTQQEDSAVYLCASSQAGLAGATYNEQFFGPGTRLTVL.

The gene calls are TRBV6-5 and TRBJ1-6; 8 nucleotides line up with TRBD1. The junction had 9 bases not matched to a gene; V was cut back by 4 bases and J by 10 bases. This CDR3 has 15 residues. Germline V CDR1 and CDR2: MNHEY, SVGAGI. The CDR3 bases are TGTGCCAGCAGTTTCCCAGGACAGGGAGGGTCACCCCTCCACTTT. Amino acids: CASSFPGQGGSPLHF.

The chain combines TRBV30 with TRBJ1-2, with D possibly TRBD1 on 6 matching bases. CDR3 length: 15 amino acids. Germline V lookup: CDR1 GTSNPN, CDR2 SVGIG (reference sequence). V gave up 2 bases and J gave up 0 bases, with 13 bases separating them. CDR3 amino acids: CAWSLTGITNYGYTF. CDR3 DNA: TGTGCCTGGAGTCTTACAGGGATAACTAACTATGGCTACACCTTC.

The chain uses TRBV7-9 and TRBJ1-1; D uncertain. The V gene lost 1 base and the J gene lost 6 bases, with 9 bases spanning the gap. In germline, CDR1 is SEHNR, CDR2 FQNEAQ (reference sequence). CDR3 size: 13 residues. CDR3 amino acids: CASSLGGSAEAFF. The CDR3 nucleotides are TGTGCCAGCAGCTTAGGGGGTTCGGCTGAAGCTTTCTTT. The variable domain in full, with the rest retrieved from reference TRBV7-9 and TRBJ1-1, is DTGVSQNPRHKITKRGQNVTFRCDPISEHNRLYWYRQTLGQGPEFLTYFQNEAQLEKSRLLSDRFSAERPKGSFSTLEIQRTEQGDSAMYLCASSLGGSAEAFFGQGTRLTVV.

V and J are TRBV4-2 and TRBJ1-2; no firm D call. V lost 0 bases and J 5 bases, leaving 16 bases between the germline ends. The germline CDR1 and CDR2 sequences are LGHNA and YNFKEQ. This CDR3 contains 16 residues. CDR3 nucleotide sequence: TGTGCCAGCAGCCAAGAATCAGTTCGGGCCGGTTATGGCTACACCTTC. Its translation: CASSQESVRAGYGYTF.

In DNA form, the CDR3 reads TGTGCCAGCAGTTTCGGGCAGGGGGTCTACGAGCAGTACTTC. Residues: CASSFGQGVYEQYF. The chain combines TRBV27 with TRBJ2-7, with TRBD1 identical over 7 bases. Per germline, CDR1 MNHEY and CDR2 SMNVEV (reference sequence). CDR3 size: 14 residues. V dropped 3 bases and J dropped 3; count of bases not matched to a gene: 5.

The rearrangement uses TRBV28 and TRBJ2-7, with 7 positions matching TRBD2. The CDR3 totals 15 residues. Germline-derived CDR1 and CDR2 are MDHEN and SYDVKM. CDR3 protein: CATQAPGGSSYEQYF. CDR3 nucleotide sequence: TGTGCTACCCAGGCCCCCGGCGGGAGCTCCTACGAGCAGTACTTC.

V usage is TRBV4-3 and J usage is TRBJ1-2; a weak D match, TRBD1 (5 bases). CDR3 size: 16 residues. The germline CDR1 and CDR2 sequences are LGHNA and YSLEER. V lost 0 bases and J 0 bases, leaving 11 bases between the germline ends. CDR3 residues: CASSQDRDGANYGYTF. The CDR3 DNA reads TGCGCCAGCAGCCAAGATCGGGACGGAGCTAACTATGGCTACACCTTC.

The chain employs TRBV5-1 and TRBJ2-1, with TRBD2 identical over 11 bases. Germline loops: CDR1 SGHRS, CDR2 YFSETQ. V lost 4 bases to trimming and J lost 4 bases; unmatched junction nucleotides: 4. This CDR3 is 15 amino acids long. As DNA, the CDR3 is TGCGCCAGCAGCCTGGGGACTAGCGGTTACAATGAGCAGTTCTTC. This sequence encodes CASSLGTSGYNEQFF.

This chain connects TRBV29-1 to TRBJ2-5; D is uncertain. The CDR3 extends over 12 amino acids. V was pared by 4 bases and J by 2 bases, with 8 bases between. Germline V CDR1 and CDR2: SQVTM, ANQGSEA. The CDR3 DNA is TGCAGCGTTGGGGGTTCACAAGAGACCCAGTACTTC. Residues: CSVGGSQETQYF.

The rearrangement uses TRBV5-1 and TRBJ1-1; D gene unclear. Trimming removed 2 bases from V and 1 base from J, with 9 bases in between. The CDR3 has 14 residues. Germline CDR1 is SGHRS and CDR2 is YFSETQ. The CDR3 here is CASSLQLANTEAFF. The CDR3 bases are TGCGCCAGCAGCTTACAGCTAGCGAACACTGAAGCTTTCTTT.

CDR3 residues: CASSIEDRGLFTNQPQHF. In DNA form, the CDR3 reads TGTGCCAGTAGTATAGAGGACAGGGGGCTTTTTACCAATCAGCCCCAGCATTTT. V and J are TRBV19 and TRBJ1-5, with 11 bases identical to TRBD1. The germline V gene has CDR1 LNHDA and CDR2 SQIVND (reference sequence). Trimming removed 0 bases from V and 3 bases from J; junction bases left unmatched: 7. The CDR3 spans 18 residues.

This chain links TRBV5-5 with TRBJ1-5, with TRBD1 matching over 7 bases. Germline CDR1 SGHKS, CDR2 YYEKEE (reference sequence). The CDR3 is 16 residues long. Trimming at V came to 6 bases and at J to 4 bases, leaving 13 bases not matched to a gene. The CDR3 DNA follows: TGTGCCAGCACCCCTACCACAGGGGTAGGGAATCAGCCCCAGCATTTT. As protein: CASTPTTGVGNQPQHF.